This T cell receptor (beta chain) was obtained from a study of blood T cell repertoires in COVID-19. Study in general: Sites in the United States, Italy and Spain provided acute and convalescent COVID-19 samples. PBMCs, B-cell-depleted T cells, or T cells provided the cDNA or gDNA that made up the material.

This clone was seen many times. CDR1 and CDR2 (germline): SGDLS, YYNGEE. V lost 0 bases, J lost 4 bases, and 19 bases lay in between. CDR3 size: 17 residues. As originally analysed: For nucleated cells, counts were estimated from reference gene primer amplification. Using immunoSEQ multiplex PCR, the repertoire was profiled, and TCRdb retains in-frame clones only, with some absent. V and J calls and clone size follow that table, whereas D and trimming were derived from the DNA. This table holds around 190,000 clones, approximately 90% found once. Material for sequencing was peripheral blood. The clonotype comes from a human donor in a cohort sampled during active COVID-19. This chain links TRBV9 with TRBJ1-1, with a possible D match to TRBD1 (5 bases). CDR3 residues: CASSVAGVRQGVTEAFF. The CDR3 DNA sequence: TGTGCCAGCAGCGTAGCTGGGGTAAGGCAGGGCGTCACTGAAGCTTTCTTT.